The rows below give T cell receptor beta chains drawn from one sample of a study of OX40 agonist ivuxolimab in advanced cancers. The data were produced by immunoSEQ multiplex PCR, yet TCRdb's version contains in-frame clones alone and is incomplete. The table shows 23,000 or so clones, with around 90% occurring only once. Sequences were derived from CD4+ or CD8+ T cells sorted from blood, sampled in a trial of the OX40 agonist ivuxolimab. The receptors come from an adult with an advanced solid tumor such as melanoma, head and neck, liver or kidney cancer. Each CDR3 is given with its conserved first and last residue. The order of the fields is CDR3 length, D gene, V gene, J gene, clone size, CDR3 DNA, CDR3 protein. A D gene is named only where the DNA matches it firmly. The listing skips clone size in some rows; elsewhere it reads once, few, many or a size class.

len: 16; d_gene: TRBD2; v_gene: TRBV5-4; j_gene: TRBJ2-7; abundance: -; CDR3nt: TGTGCCAGCAGCCAAGCCGGGACTAGCGGGACCTACGAGCAGTACTTC; CDR3aa: CASSQAGTSGTYEQYF
len: 15; d_gene: TRBD1; v_gene: TRBV4-3; j_gene: TRBJ2-7; abundance: few; CDR3nt: TGCGCCAGCAGCCAAGAGGGGGACAGGGCCTACGAGCAGTACTTC; CDR3aa: CASSQEGDRAYEQYF
len: 14; d_gene: -; v_gene: TRBV19; j_gene: TRBJ2-2; abundance: few; CDR3nt: TGTGCCAGTAGTCCGACAGGGAACACCGGGGAGCTGTTTTTT; CDR3aa: CASSPTGNTGELFF
len: 16; d_gene: -; v_gene: TRBV27; j_gene: TRBJ1-3; abundance: -; CDR3nt: TGTGCCAGCAGTCGGACGGCCAGAAGCTCTGGAAACACCATATATTTT; CDR3aa: CASSRTARSSGNTIYF
len: 15; d_gene: TRBD2; v_gene: TRBV19; j_gene: TRBJ2-3; abundance: -; CDR3nt: TGTGCCAGTAGTATGGAGGTTAGCGGGTCAGATACGCAGTATTTT; CDR3aa: CASSMEVSGSDTQYF
len: 17; d_gene: -; v_gene: TRBV5-6; j_gene: TRBJ1-2; abundance: -; CDR3nt: TGTGTCAGCAGCTTCGAGGGACTGCTTCGGGGTAACTATGGCTACACCTTC; CDR3aa: CVSSFEGLLRGNYGYTF
len: 14; d_gene: -; v_gene: TRBV15; j_gene: TRBJ1-2; abundance: -; CDR3nt: TGTGCCACCAGTCCGGGATACAATCCCTATGGCTACACCTTC; CDR3aa: CATSPGYNPYGYTF
len: 14; d_gene: -; v_gene: TRBV18; j_gene: TRBJ2-7; abundance: -; CDR3nt: TGTGCCAGCTCACCCTGGGGCAGTATCTACGAGCAGTACTTC; CDR3aa: CASSPWGSIYEQYF
len: 14; d_gene: -; v_gene: TRBV30; j_gene: TRBJ1-3; abundance: -; CDR3nt: TGTGCCTCCGCCCCCGCGGGACAAAGAAACACCATATATTTT; CDR3aa: CASAPAGQRNTIYF
len: 14; d_gene: TRBD2; v_gene: TRBV6-1; j_gene: TRBJ2-7; abundance: -; CDR3nt: TGTGCCAGCATCAGCGGGACTACGAACTACGAGCAGTACTTC; CDR3aa: CASISGTTNYEQYF
len: 12; d_gene: TRBD1; v_gene: TRBV7-4; j_gene: TRBJ1-5; abundance: few; CDR3nt: TGTGCCAGCAGGCGAACAGGGGGGCCCCAGCATTTT; CDR3aa: CASRRTGGPQHF
len: 15; d_gene: TRBD1; v_gene: TRBV7-9; j_gene: TRBJ1-1; abundance: -; CDR3nt: TGTGCCAGCAGGTTAAGACAGGGCTCAGGCACTGAAGCTTTCTTT; CDR3aa: CASRLRQGSGTEAFF
len: 18; d_gene: -; v_gene: TRBV19; j_gene: TRBJ1-5; abundance: -; CDR3nt: TGTGCCAGTAGTATAGATGGTATAGGTTTAATTGGCAATCAGCCCCAGCATTTT; CDR3aa: CASSIDGIGLIGNQPQHF
len: 14; d_gene: -; v_gene: TRBV18; j_gene: TRBJ2-7; abundance: few; CDR3nt: TGTGCCAGCTCACCAGCGGAGAGGTCCTACGAGCAGTACTTC; CDR3aa: CASSPAERSYEQYF
len: 13; d_gene: -; v_gene: TRBV6-6; j_gene: TRBJ1-1; abundance: -; CDR3nt: TGTGCCAGCAGTTCGGCGGCCGACACTGAAGCTTTCTTT; CDR3aa: CASSSAADTEAFF